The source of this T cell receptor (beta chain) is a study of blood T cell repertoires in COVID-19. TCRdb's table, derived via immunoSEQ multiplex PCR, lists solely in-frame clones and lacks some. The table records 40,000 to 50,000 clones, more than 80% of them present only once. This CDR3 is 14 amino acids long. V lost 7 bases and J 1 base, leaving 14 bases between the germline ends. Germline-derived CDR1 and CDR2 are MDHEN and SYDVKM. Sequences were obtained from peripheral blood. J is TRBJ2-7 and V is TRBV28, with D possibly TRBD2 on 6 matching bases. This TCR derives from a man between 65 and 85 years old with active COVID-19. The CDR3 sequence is CASKMGGNSYEQYF. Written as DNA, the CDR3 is TGTGCCAGCAAGATGGGGGGTAATTCCTACGAGCAGTACTTC.